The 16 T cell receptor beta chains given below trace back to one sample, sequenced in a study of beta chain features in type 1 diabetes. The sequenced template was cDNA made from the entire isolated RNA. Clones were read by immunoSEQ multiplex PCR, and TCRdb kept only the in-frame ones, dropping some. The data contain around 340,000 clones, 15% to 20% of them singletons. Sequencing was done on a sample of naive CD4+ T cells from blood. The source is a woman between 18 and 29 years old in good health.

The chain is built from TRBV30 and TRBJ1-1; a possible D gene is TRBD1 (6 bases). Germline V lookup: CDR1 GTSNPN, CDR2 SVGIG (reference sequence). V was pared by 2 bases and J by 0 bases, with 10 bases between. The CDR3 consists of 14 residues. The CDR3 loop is CAWSPPGVNTEAFF. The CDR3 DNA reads TGTGCCTGGAGTCCGCCAGGGGTGAACACTGAAGCTTTCTTT.

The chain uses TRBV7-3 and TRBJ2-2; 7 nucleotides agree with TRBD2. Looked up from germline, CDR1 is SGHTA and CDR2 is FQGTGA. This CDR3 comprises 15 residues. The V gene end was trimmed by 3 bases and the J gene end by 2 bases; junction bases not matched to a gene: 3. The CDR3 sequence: CASSFGGGNTGELFF. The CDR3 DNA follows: TGTGCCAGCAGCTTTGGCGGGGGAAACACCGGGGAGCTGTTTTTT.

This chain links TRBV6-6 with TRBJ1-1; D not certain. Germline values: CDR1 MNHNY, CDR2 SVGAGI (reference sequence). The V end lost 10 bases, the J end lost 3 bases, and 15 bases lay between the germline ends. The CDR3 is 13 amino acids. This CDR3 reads CAIRFSFDTEAFF. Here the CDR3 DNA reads TGTGCCATCAGGTTTTCTTTTGACACTGAAGCTTTCTTT.

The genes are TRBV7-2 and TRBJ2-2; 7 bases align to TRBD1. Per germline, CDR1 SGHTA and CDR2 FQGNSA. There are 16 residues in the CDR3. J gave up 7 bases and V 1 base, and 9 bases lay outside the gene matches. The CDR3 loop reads CASSLDVTGIIGELFF. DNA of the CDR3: TGTGCCAGCAGCTTAGATGTGACAGGGATAATCGGGGAGCTGTTTTTT. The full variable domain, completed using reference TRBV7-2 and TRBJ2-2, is GAGVSQSPSNKVTEKGKDVELRCDPISGHTALYWYRQSLGQGLEFLIYFQGNSAPDKSGLPSDRFSAERTGGSVSTLTIQRTQQEDSAVYLCASSLDVTGIIGELFFGEGSRLTVL.

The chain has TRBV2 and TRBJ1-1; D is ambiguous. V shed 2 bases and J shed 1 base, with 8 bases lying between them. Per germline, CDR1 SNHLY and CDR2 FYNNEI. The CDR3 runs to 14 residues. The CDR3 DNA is TGTGCCAGCAGTGAACGAGCAGGGAACACTGAAGCTTTCTTT. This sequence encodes CASSERAGNTEAFF.

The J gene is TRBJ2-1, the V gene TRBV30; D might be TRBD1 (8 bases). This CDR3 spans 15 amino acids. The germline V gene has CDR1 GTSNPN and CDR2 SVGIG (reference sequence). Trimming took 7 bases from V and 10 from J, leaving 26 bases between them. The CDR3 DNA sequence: TGTGCCTACCGGGACAGGACGACTAGCAGTGACGAGCAGTTCTTC. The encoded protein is CAYRDRTTSSDEQFF.

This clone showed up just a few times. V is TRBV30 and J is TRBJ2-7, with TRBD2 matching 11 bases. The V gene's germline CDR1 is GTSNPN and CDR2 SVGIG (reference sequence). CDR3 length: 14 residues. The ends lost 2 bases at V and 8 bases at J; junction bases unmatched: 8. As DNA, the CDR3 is TGTGCCTGGAGTCCACTAGCGGGAGCATTCCAGCAGTACTTC. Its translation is CAWSPLAGAFQQYF. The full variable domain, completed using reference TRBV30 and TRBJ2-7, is SQTIHQWPATLVQPVGSPLSLECTVEGTSNPNLYWYRQAAGRGLQLLFYSVGIGQISSEVPQNLSASRPQDRQFILSSKKLLLSDSGFYLCAWSPLAGAFQQYFGPGTRLTVT.

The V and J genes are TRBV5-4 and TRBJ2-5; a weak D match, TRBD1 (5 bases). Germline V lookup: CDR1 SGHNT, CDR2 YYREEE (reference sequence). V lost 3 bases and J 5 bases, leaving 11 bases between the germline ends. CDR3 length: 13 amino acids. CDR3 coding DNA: TGTGCCAGCAGCTATGGGGCTAGGGAGACCCAGTACTTC. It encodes CASSYGARETQYF.

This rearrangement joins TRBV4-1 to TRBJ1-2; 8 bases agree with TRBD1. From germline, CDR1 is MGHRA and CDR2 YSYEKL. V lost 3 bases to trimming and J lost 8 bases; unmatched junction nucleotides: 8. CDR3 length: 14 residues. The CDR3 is CASSHPGQAEGYTF. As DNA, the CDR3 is TGCGCCAGCAGCCACCCGGGACAGGCGGAGGGCTACACCTTC.

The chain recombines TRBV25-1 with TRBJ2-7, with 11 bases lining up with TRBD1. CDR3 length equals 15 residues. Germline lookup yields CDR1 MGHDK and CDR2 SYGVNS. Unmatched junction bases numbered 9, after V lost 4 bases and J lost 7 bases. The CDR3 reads CASSVAGTGGGEQYF. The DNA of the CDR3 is TGTGCCAGCAGTGTAGCCGGGACAGGGGGAGGTGAGCAGTACTTC.

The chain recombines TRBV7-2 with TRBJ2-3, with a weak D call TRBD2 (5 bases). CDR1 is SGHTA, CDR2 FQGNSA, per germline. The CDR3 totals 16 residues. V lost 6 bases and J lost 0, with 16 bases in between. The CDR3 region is CASRLQWTASTDTQYF. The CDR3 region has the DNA TGTGCCAGCAGGTTACAGTGGACTGCTAGCACAGATACGCAGTATTTT. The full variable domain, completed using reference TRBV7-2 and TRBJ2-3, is GAGVSQSPSNKVTEKGKDVELRCDPISGHTALYWYRQSLGQGLEFLIYFQGNSAPDKSGLPSDRFSAERTGGSVSTLTIQRTQQEDSAVYLCASRLQWTASTDTQYFGPGTRLTVL.

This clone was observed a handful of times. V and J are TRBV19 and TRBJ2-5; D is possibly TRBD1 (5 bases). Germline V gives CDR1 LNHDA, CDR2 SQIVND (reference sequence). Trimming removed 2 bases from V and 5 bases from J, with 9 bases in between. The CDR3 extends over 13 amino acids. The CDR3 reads CASSIQGTETQYF. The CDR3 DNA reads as TGTGCCAGTAGTATACAGGGAACCGAGACCCAGTACTTC.

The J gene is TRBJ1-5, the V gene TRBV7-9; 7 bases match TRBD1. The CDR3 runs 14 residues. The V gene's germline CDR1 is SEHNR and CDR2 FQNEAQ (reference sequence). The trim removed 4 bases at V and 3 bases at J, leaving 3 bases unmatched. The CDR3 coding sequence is TGTGCCAGCAGCTCGACAGGGATCAATCAGCCCCAGCATTTT. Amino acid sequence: CASSSTGINQPQHF.

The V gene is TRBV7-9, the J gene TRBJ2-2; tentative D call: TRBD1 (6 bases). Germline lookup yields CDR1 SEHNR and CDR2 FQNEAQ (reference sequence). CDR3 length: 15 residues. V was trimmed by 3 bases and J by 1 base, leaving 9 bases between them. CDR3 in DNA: TGTGCCAGCAGCTTCCCGGACAGGAACACCGGGGAGCTGTTTTTT. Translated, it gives CASSFPDRNTGELFF.

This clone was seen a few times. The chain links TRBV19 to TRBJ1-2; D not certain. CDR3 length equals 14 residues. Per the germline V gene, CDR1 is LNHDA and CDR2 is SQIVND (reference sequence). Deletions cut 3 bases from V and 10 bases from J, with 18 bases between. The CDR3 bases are TGTGCCAGTAGTATCTACTTAGAACGGTACGACTACACCTTC. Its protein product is CASSIYLERYDYTF.

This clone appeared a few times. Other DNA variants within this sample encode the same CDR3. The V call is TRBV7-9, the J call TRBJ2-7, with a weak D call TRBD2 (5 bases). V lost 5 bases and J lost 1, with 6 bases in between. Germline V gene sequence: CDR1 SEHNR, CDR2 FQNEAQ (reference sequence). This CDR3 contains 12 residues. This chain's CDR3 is CASSPGSYEQYF. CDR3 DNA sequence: TGTGCCAGCAGCCCGGGGTCCTACGAGCAGTACTTC.